This TCR beta chain is drawn from a study of T cells after yellow fever vaccination. Trimming cost V 5 bases and J 6 bases; bases outside gene matches: 6. Germline V lookup: CDR1 SGHTA, CDR2 FQGNSA. CDR3 length equals 14 residues. Researchers made TCR cDNA using 5'RACE template switching, and this step added a universal primer site and UMIs. A single record per CDR3 protein comes from TCRdb applying MiXCR to the 5' RACE reads. Among 550,000 or so distinct CDR3 sequences listed, around 21% were seen once. Here the sequenced sample was PBMCs, taken 15 days after the yellow fever booster vaccination. This TCR was recovered from a man aged 25 to 40 who received the YFV17D yellow fever vaccine. The gene calls are TRBV7-2 and TRBJ2-2; 7 nucleotides agree with TRBD1. The CDR3 DNA reads TGTGCCAGCAGCACTCACAGGGGTCCCGGGGAGCTGTTTTTT. It specifies CASSTHRGPGELFF. Variable domain in full (rest from reference TRBV7-2 and TRBJ2-2): GAGVSQSPSNKVTEKGKDVELRCDPISGHTALYWYRQSLGQGLEFLIYFQGNSAPDKSGLPSDRFSAERTGGSVSTLTIQRTQQEDSAVYLCASSTHRGPGELFFGEGSRLTVL.